Presented here are 32 T cell receptor beta chains from one specimen sequenced in a study of T cell repertoires in cytomegalovirus infection. TCRdb re-called the reads through MiXCR, storing one row per CDR3 protein. The sample yields about 150,000 distinct CDR3 sequences, under 20% seen once. Sequencing was carried out using CD8+ T cells from PBMCs. The receptors here all came from a human donor in good health (CMV status not recorded). Some clones in this sample may be carry-over from other donors' samples.

By share, this clonotype counts as large. The chain combines TRBV7-9 with TRBJ1-1; a possible D gene is TRBD1 (5 bases). Germline V gene lookup returns CDR1 SEHNR and CDR2 FQNEAQ (reference sequence). This CDR3 contains 16 residues. V dropped 6 bases and J dropped 1 base, with 18 bases sitting between them. CDR3 sequence: CASRETDTLANTEAFF. The CDR3 nucleotides read TGTGCCAGCAGGGAGACAGATACCCTAGCGAACACTGAAGCTTTCTTT.

This clonotype occurred a few times. The chain couples TRBV7-2 to TRBJ2-1, with D tentatively TRBD2 (6 bases). Germline CDR1 reads SGHTA; CDR2 reads FQGNSA. The CDR3 extends over 16 amino acids. Trimming removed 2 bases from V and 1 base from J, with 12 bases in between. The CDR3 sequence is CASSLNGGLSYNEQFF. The CDR3 nucleotides read TGTGCCAGCAGCTTAAACGGGGGTCTTTCCTACAATGAGCAGTTCTTC.

This clonotype was seen a handful of times. The chain carries TRBV7-3 and TRBJ2-3; no reliable D call. Germline values: CDR1 SGHTA, CDR2 FQGTGA. With 5 bases removed from V and 3 bases from J, the gap between germline ends came to 18 bases. The CDR3 is 16 residues long. CDR3 in amino acids: CASSQLTLRWTDTQYF. For the CDR3, the DNA is TGTGCCAGCAGCCAACTTACCCTCCGGTGGACAGATACGCAGTATTTT.

The chain links TRBV11-2 to TRBJ1-5, with unresolved D. The ends were cut back, 2 bases at V and 8 bases at J, with 7 bases in the middle. CDR1 and CDR2 from the germline V gene are SGHAT and FQNNGV. The CDR3 covers 12 residues. CDR3 sequence reads: CASSLNVKPQHF. DNA for the CDR3: TGTGCCAGCAGCTTAAACGTAAAGCCCCAGCATTTT.

This rearrangement joins TRBV6-2 or TRBV6-3 to TRBJ2-7, with 8 bases that match TRBD2. This CDR3 contains 15 residues. J lost 5 bases, V lost 2 bases, and 8 bases had no gene match. Germline-derived CDR1 and CDR2 are MNHEY and SVGEGT. The CDR3 here is CASSYKPAGVNEQYF. CDR3 DNA sequence: TGTGCCAGCAGTTACAAGCCAGCGGGAGTGAACGAGCAGTACTTC.

The V and J genes are TRBV19 and TRBJ2-1, with D unclear. The CDR3 covers 13 residues. V lost 10 bases and J lost 5, with 15 bases in between. CDR1 is LNHDA, CDR2 SQIVND, per germline (reference sequence). CDR3 DNA: TGTGCCAACCTGAATCGACCGAACAATGAGCAGTTCTTC. It yields the protein CANLNRPNNEQFF. Looking up the rest from reference TRBV19 and TRBJ2-1 gives the full variable domain: DGGITQSPKYLFRKEGQNVTLSCEQNLNHDAMYWYRQDPGQGLRLIYYSQIVNDFQKGDIAEGYSVSREKKESFPLTVTSAQKNPTAFYLCANLNRPNNEQFFGPGTRLTVL.

The J gene is TRBJ2-7, the V gene TRBV7-9, with D unresolved. CDR3 size: 13 residues. Germline V CDR1 and CDR2: SEHNR, FQNEAQ (reference sequence). The ends were cut back, 6 bases at V and 1 base at J, with 10 bases in the middle. CDR3 sequence (DNA): TGTGCCAGCAGGCCCGGCGGTTCCTACGAGCAGTACTTC. It codes for CASRPGGSYEQYF. Based on the CDR3 plus reference TRBV7-9 and TRBJ2-7, the full variable domain is DTGVSQNPRHKITKRGQNVTFRCDPISEHNRLYWYRQTLGQGPEFLTYFQNEAQLEKSRLLSDRFSAERPKGSFSTLEIQRTEQGDSAMYLCASRPGGSYEQYFGPGTRLTVT.

In regard to this clonotype: This may stem from a read error, because a much larger clone lies one nucleotide away. This chain uses TRBV6-2 or TRBV6-3 with TRBJ2-2; no firm D call. Trimming cost V 5 bases and J 4 bases, with 2 bases left between them. This CDR3 is built from 11 residues. Germline lookup yields CDR1 MNHEY and CDR2 SVGEGT. This CDR3 is CASSTTGELFF. The DNA for the CDR3 is TGTGCCAGCAGTACCACCGGGGAGCTGTTTTTT.

This clonotype came up many times. The chain uses TRBV19 and TRBJ1-2; tentatively, D is TRBD1 (6 bases). Germline V gives CDR1 LNHDA, CDR2 SQIVND (reference sequence). V was trimmed by 3 bases and J by 13 bases, leaving 15 bases between them. The CDR3 consists of 12 residues. CDR3 sequence (DNA): TGTGCCAGTAGTATTGACAGGATGCAGCCCACCTTC. This translates into CASSIDRMQPTF. The complete variable domain, with remaining parts taken from reference TRBV19 and TRBJ1-2, reads DGGITQSPKYLFRKEGQNVTLSCEQNLNHDAMYWYRQDPGQGLRLIYYSQIVNDFQKGDIAEGYSVSREKKESFPLTVTSAQKNPTAFYLCASSIDRMQPTFGSGTRLTVV.

The chain recombines TRBV19 with TRBJ2-1; 8 nucleotides match TRBD2. CDR3 length: 15 amino acids. J was trimmed by 7 bases and V by 7 bases; bases with no gene match: 12. The V gene's germline CDR1 is LNHDA and CDR2 SQIVND (reference sequence). The CDR3 reads CASKGWRGELNEQFF. The CDR3, as DNA: TGTGCCAGTAAAGGATGGCGGGGGGAGTTAAATGAGCAGTTCTTC.

The chain is built from TRBV20-1 and TRBJ1-2; D may be TRBD1 (5 bases). Deletions cut 6 bases from V and 4 bases from J, with 21 bases between. Germline CDR1 DFQATT, CDR2 SNEGSKA (reference sequence). This CDR3 has 15 amino acids. The DNA of the CDR3 is TGCAGTGCCCTAAGGGTAGGGGATGGTATCTATGGCTACACCTTC. The encoded protein is CSALRVGDGIYGYTF.

The chain is built from TRBV7-4 and TRBJ1-2, with TRBD1 identical over 10 bases. Looked up from germline, CDR1 is SGHVT and CDR2 is SQSDAQ. This CDR3 region has 15 residues. The V segment lost 5 bases and the J segment 4 bases; nucleotides outside the gene matches: 7. The CDR3 sequence: CASSHEGQGTYGYTF. Written as DNA, the CDR3 is TGTGCCAGCAGCCACGAGGGACAGGGGACCTATGGCTACACCTTC.

This clonotype was observed a few times. The J gene is TRBJ2-1, the V gene TRBV7-8; TRBD2 matches 9 bases. CDR3 length equals 18 residues. Unmatched junction bases numbered 16, after V lost 9 bases and J lost 1 base. Germline V gene lookup returns CDR1 SGHVS and CDR2 FQNEAQ. For the CDR3, the DNA is TGTGCCAGTCAGGGAGTTAGCGGGAGTAGGTTTTCCTACAATGAGCAGTTCTTC. It specifies CASQGVSGSRFSYNEQFF. Variable domain in full (rest from reference TRBV7-8 and TRBJ2-1): GAGVSQSPRYKVAKRGQDVALRCDPISGHVSLFWYQQALGQGPEFLTYFQNEAQLDKSGLPSDRFFAERPEGSVSTLKIQRTQQEDSAVYLCASQGVSGSRFSYNEQFFGPGTRLTVL.

The chain uses TRBV28 and TRBJ2-7; 7 nucleotides align to TRBD1. Germline CDR1 reads MDHEN; CDR2 reads SYDVKM. The CDR3 is 15 residues long. Trimming at V came to 2 bases and at J to 3 bases, leaving 7 bases not matched to a gene. The CDR3 region has the DNA TGTGCCAGCAGTTTAACTCGGACAGGTCACTACGAGCAGTACTTC. Protein sequence: CASSLTRTGHYEQYF.

The rearrangement joins TRBV2 to TRBJ2-7; D may match TRBD1 or TRBD2 (6 bases each). Trimming stripped 7 bases from V and 4 bases from J, with 17 bases between. Germline V CDR1 and CDR2: SNHLY, FYNNEI. The CDR3 is 14 residues long. The CDR3 here is CASTEGGSEYEQYF. In DNA form, the CDR3 reads TGTGCCAGCACCGAAGGGGGGTCGGAATACGAGCAGTACTTC.

This chain links TRBV28 with TRBJ2-5, with D unresolved. This CDR3 comprises 15 residues. CDR1 MDHEN and CDR2 SYDVKM come from the germline V gene. The ends were cut back, 5 bases at V and 0 bases at J, with 13 bases in the middle. CDR3 protein: CASSPSLSYQETQYF. The CDR3 coding sequence is TGTGCCAGCAGTCCCTCCTTGAGTTACCAAGAGACCCAGTACTTC. The entire variable domain, with the rest obtained from reference TRBV28 and TRBJ2-5, is as follows: DVKVTQSSRYLVKRTGEKVFLECVQDMDHENMFWYRQDPGLGLRLIYFSYDVKMKEKGDIPEGYSVSREKKERFSLILESASTNQTSMYLCASSPSLSYQETQYFGPGTRLLVL.

Only a few counts were recorded for this clonotype. The genes are TRBV12-3 or TRBV12-4 and TRBJ2-7; perhaps TRBD1 as D (5 bases). V lost 4 bases and J 3 bases, leaving 7 bases between the germline ends. The length of the CDR3 is 12 residues. The DNA for the CDR3 is TGTGCCAGCAGTTCAGGGATCTACGAGCAGTACGTC. This sequence encodes CASSSGIYEQYV.

This clonotype came up a few times. The chain is built from TRBV28 and TRBJ2-7; TRBD2 matches at 11 bases. In germline, CDR1 is MDHEN, CDR2 SYDVKM. The CDR3 consists of 17 residues. Trimming cost V 5 bases and J 4 bases; bases outside gene matches: 13. The CDR3 is CASSPMTSGKWLYEQYF. Here the CDR3 DNA reads TGTGCCAGCAGTCCGATGACTAGCGGGAAGTGGCTTTACGAGCAGTACTTC.

This clonotype occurred once. The chain couples TRBV20-1 to TRBJ2-7, with TRBD2 matching over 8 bases. V was clipped by 6 bases and J by 1 base; unmatched bases: 5. The CDR3 totals 13 residues. Germline V gene data show CDR1 as DFQATT and CDR2 as SNEGSKA (reference sequence). CDR3 nucleotide sequence: TGCAGTGCCGAGCGGGAGTCATCCTACGAGCAGTACTTC. It yields the protein CSAERESSYEQYF.

This chain links TRBV18 with TRBJ1-1; a possible D gene is TRBD1 (5 bases). Deletions cut 2 bases from V and 8 bases from J, with 12 bases between. CDR1 and CDR2 from the germline V gene are KGHSH and LQKENI. The CDR3 consists of 13 residues. The CDR3 spells CASSPVEGLEAFF. CDR3 coding DNA: TGTGCCAGCTCACCAGTGGAGGGACTCGAAGCTTTCTTT.

The rearrangement uses TRBV20-1 and TRBJ2-1; D remains ambiguous. The CDR3 runs 15 residues. V was pared by 0 bases and J by 0 bases, with 9 bases between. Germline assignment: CDR1 DFQATT and CDR2 SNEGSKA (reference sequence). The CDR3 coding sequence is TGCAGTGCTAGAGATTGGCAGGACTCCTACAATGAGCAGTTCTTC. Amino acids: CSARDWQDSYNEQFF.

This chain uses TRBV7-6 with TRBJ1-1, with D tentatively TRBD1 (6 bases). V was pared by 5 bases and J by 0 bases, with 10 bases between. Germline V gene sequence: CDR1 SGHVS, CDR2 FNYEAQ. The CDR3 is 14 residues long. CDR3 nucleotides: TGTGCCAGCAGCGTCGGGACACTGAACACTGAAGCTTTCTTT. This translates into CASSVGTLNTEAFF.

This clonotype has just a few counts. This chain connects TRBV28 to TRBJ2-1; 13 bases match TRBD2. Trimming at V came to 5 bases and at J to 5 bases, leaving 12 bases not matched to a gene. The CDR3 sequence is 18 residues long. The V gene's germline CDR1 is MDHEN and CDR2 SYDVKM. The CDR3 spells CASSPPGLAGSRNNEQFF. CDR3 nucleotide sequence: TGTGCCAGCAGTCCCCCGGGACTAGCGGGAAGTCGGAACAATGAGCAGTTCTTC.

This clonotype was detected ten times or more. The chain is built from TRBV7-2 and TRBJ2-1; D is uncertain. CDR1 SGHTA and CDR2 FQGNSA come from the germline V gene. The CDR3 has 12 amino acids. V lost 8 bases and J 10 bases, leaving 15 bases between the germline ends. DNA of the CDR3: TGTGCCAGCGGCAACAGCTTGGGCGAGCAGTTCTTC. Residues: CASGNSLGEQFF.

This clonotype showed up just a few times. The chain employs TRBV28 and TRBJ1-2; 10 bases are a match to TRBD1. This CDR3 is built from 17 residues. CDR1 is MDHEN, CDR2 SYDVKM, per germline. The V segment lost 2 bases and the J segment 3 bases; nucleotides outside the gene matches: 9. As DNA, the CDR3 is TGTGCCAGCAGTTTAGACCCGGGACAGGGGTTAGACTATGGCTACACCTTC. Translated, it gives CASSLDPGQGLDYGYTF.

V is TRBV12-3 or TRBV12-4 and J is TRBJ2-1, with 9 bases fitting TRBD2. The CDR3 has 15 amino acids. V dropped 3 bases and J dropped 8; count of bases not matched to a gene: 8. CDR3 nucleotide sequence: TGTGCCAGCAGTTTCGGAAGCGGGGGGTTCGATGAGCAGTTCTTC. Its protein is CASSFGSGGFDEQFF.

The chain combines TRBV19 with TRBJ2-7; 10 bases fit TRBD2. This CDR3 comprises 16 residues. V lost 1 base and J lost 3; bases outside the gene matches: 6. Germline CDR1 is LNHDA and CDR2 is SQIVND (reference sequence). The CDR3 region has the DNA TGTGCCAGTAGTATAGTTAGCGGGAGGCCTCTCTACGAGCAGTACTTC. This encodes CASSIVSGRPLYEQYF.

This clonotype showed up many times. V and J are TRBV7-8 and TRBJ2-3; 7 bases map to TRBD2. The CDR3 spans 16 residues. CDR1 and CDR2 from the germline V gene are SGHVS and FQNEAQ. The junction had 10 bases not matched to a gene; V was cut back by 1 base and J by 6 bases. The DNA for the CDR3 is TGTGCCAGCAGCTTAGATTTCGGACTAGTAATGGATACGCAGTATTTT. This translates into CASSLDFGLVMDTQYF. Using reference TRBV7-8 and TRBJ2-3 for the parts outside the CDR3, the full variable domain is GAGVSQSPRYKVAKRGQDVALRCDPISGHVSLFWYQQALGQGPEFLTYFQNEAQLDKSGLPSDRFFAERPEGSVSTLKIQRTQQEDSAVYLCASSLDFGLVMDTQYFGPGTRLTVL.

This clonotype was seen only a few times. This chain links TRBV7-2 with TRBJ2-3; 15 positions agree with TRBD2. V trimming: 0 bases; J trimming: 2 bases; junction bases outside the gene matches: 6. Per the germline V gene, CDR1 is SGHTA and CDR2 is FQGNSA. This CDR3 is 19 amino acids long. This chain's CDR3 is CASSLAGLAGGLVTDTQYF. Here the CDR3 DNA reads TGTGCCAGCAGCTTAGCGGGACTAGCGGGAGGTTTAGTCACAGATACGCAGTATTTT.

This clonotype has just a few counts. The chain uses TRBV7-2 and TRBJ1-2; a possible D gene is TRBD1 (5 bases). This CDR3 region has 15 residues. The V gene's germline CDR1 is SGHTA and CDR2 FQGNSA. Trimming left V 5 bases short and J 6 bases short, with 19 bases between. The CDR3 protein is CASSLAQGRIDGYTF. The CDR3 bases are TGTGCCAGCAGCCTTGCGCAGGGTAGGATCGATGGCTACACCTTC.

This chain uses TRBV7-9 with TRBJ2-7, with D possibly being TRBD1 (6 bases). This CDR3 spans 11 amino acids. Germline CDR1 SEHNR, CDR2 FQNEAQ (reference sequence). V lost 8 bases and J lost 5, with 10 bases in between. The CDR3 is CASDRFDEQYF. The CDR3 nucleotides read TGTGCCAGCGACAGGTTTGACGAGCAGTACTTC. The whole variable domain, filled in from reference TRBV7-9 and TRBJ2-7, reads DTGVSQNPRHKITKRGQNVTFRCDPISEHNRLYWYRQTLGQGPEFLTYFQNEAQLEKSRLLSDRFSAERPKGSFSTLEIQRTEQGDSAMYLCASDRFDEQYFGPGTRLTVT.

The gene calls are TRBV6-2 or TRBV6-3 and TRBJ2-1; D is possibly TRBD1 (5 bases). There are 14 residues in the CDR3. Germline V gives CDR1 MNHEY, CDR2 SVGEGT. Trimming took off 5 bases at V and 4 bases at J, with 12 bases between the two ends. This CDR3 reads CASSRPDSYNEQFF. In DNA form, the CDR3 reads TGTGCCAGCAGTCGACCAGACAGTTACAATGAGCAGTTCTTC.